Listed below are T cell receptor beta chains from one sample, sequenced in a study of CD8 T cells in ankylosing spondylitis. TCRdb used MiXCR to reprocess the 5' RACE reads, holding one entry per CDR3 protein. Among about 30,000 distinct CDR3 sequences listed, 5.3% were seen once. Sequenced material: blood, either unsorted or a sorted T cell fraction (not recorded which). These receptors were taken from a female donor with ankylosing spondylitis or in good health (not recorded which). The CDR3 runs from the conserved cysteine through the conserved F or W. Fields, in order: clone size, D gene, V gene, J gene, CDR3 protein, CDR3 DNA. A D gene is named only where the DNA matches it firmly. Clone size, where shown, is once, few, many, or a class for clones that have expanded.

many	TRBD1	TRBV9	TRBJ2-1	CASSRIGQGSNEQFF	TGTGCCAGCAGCCGTATCGGACAGGGCAGCAATGAGCAGTTCTTC
few	NA	TRBV9	TRBJ2-3	CASSASGLAPTQYF	TGTGCCAGCAGCGCTAGTGGGCTAGCGCCAACGCAGTATTTT
NA	NA	TRBV9	TRBJ2-7	CANSTGTSYYEQDF	TGTGCCAACAGCACCGGGACATCCTACTACGAGCAGGACTTC
many	TRBD1	TRBV9	TRBJ2-3	CASSGGTGGQDTQYF	TGTGCCAGCAGCGGAGGTACAGGGGGCCAAGATACGCAGTATTTT
many	NA	TRBV9	TRBJ1-2	CASSLTGPRIHGYTF	TGTGCCAGCAGCCTGACCGGGCCCAGGATCCATGGCTACACCTTC
NA	NA	TRBV9	TRBJ2-7	CASSPPGTSYEQYF	TGTGCCAGCAGCCCACCAGGAACCTCCTACGAGCAGTACTTC
many	TRBD1	TRBV9	TRBJ1-1	CASSVGLDRAKNTEAFF	TGTGCCAGCAGCGTAGGCCTGGACAGGGCTAAGAACACTGAAGCTTTCTTT
many	TRBD1	TRBV9	TRBJ1-5	CASSVGQGPNQPQHF	TGTGCCAGCAGCGTAGGACAGGGCCCCAATCAGCCCCAGCATTTT
many	TRBD2	TRBV9	TRBJ2-1	CASSVSSGAHNEQFF	TGTGCCAGCAGCGTAAGTAGCGGGGCTCACAATGAGCAGTTCTTC
few	TRBD2	TRBV9	TRBJ2-1	CASSGNAGGYNEQFF	TGTGCCAGCAGCGGAAATGCGGGGGGCTATAATGAGCAGTTCTTC